These T cell receptor beta chains were read from a single sample in a study of T-cell reconstitution after alpha-beta-depleted transplantation in children. TCRdb re-derived calls from the PCR reads in MiXCR, one entry per CDR3 protein. The sample has about 640,000 distinct CDR3 sequences; 10% to 15% are singletons. The source material was PBMCs, mostly from graft donor cells, sampled 360 days after TCRalphabeta/CD19-depleted stem cell transplant. The receptors originated from a male patient aged 10-17 years who had a stem cell transplant for acute myeloid leukemia, so the T cells may come from the graft donor. Each CDR3 is given with its conserved first and last residue.

TRBV5-1,TRBJ2-7,CASSLATLAGGTEQYF
TRBV15,TRBJ2-1,CATSRGGNTYNEQFF
TRBV20-1,TRBJ1-2,CSAKQRQATNYGYTF
TRBV9,TRBJ2-7,CASSPSGGRSQGSYEQYF
TRBV28,TRBJ2-7,CASSLGDRQYF
TRBV28,TRBJ2-3,CASSWAGGLDTQYF
TRBV27,TRBJ2-1,CASSLRTPLNNEQFF
TRBV7-3,TRBJ2-3,CASSLGLAGDIDTQYF
TRBV24-1,TRBJ2-1,CATSDRLYEQFF
TRBV5-5,TRBJ2-3,CASGGRVLPTDTQYF
TRBV6-5,TRBJ2-1,CASSYSLTGSEQFF
TRBV4-3,TRBJ2-1,CASSQDQGGYNEQFF
TRBV5-6,TRBJ2-5,CASSGLAGGVWETQYF
TRBV30,TRBJ2-5,CAWSPFGPETQYF
TRBV6-2/TRBV6-3,TRBJ2-7,CASSYGAQSAYEQYF
TRBV29-1,TRBJ2-3,CSVDRQYF
TRBV28,TRBJ1-1,CATEGQPKLDTEAFF
TRBV29-1,TRBJ2-1,CSVVVVRHEQFF
TRBV3-1,TRBJ2-7,CACCRRDRAYEQYF
TRBV29-1,TRBJ2-1,CSVGPAIGEQFF
TRBV20-1,TRBJ2-1,CSAPTGGPYNEQFF
TRBV7-2,TRBJ2-2,CASSLFSRAINTGELFF
TRBV6-5,TRBJ1-3,CASSRAGVSGNTIYF
TRBV19,TRBJ2-7,CASSIGQREQYF
TRBV12-3/TRBV12-4,TRBJ2-7,CASTSPTTGQYEQYF
TRBV5-1,TRBJ2-1,CASSEYSGVNEQFF
TRBV14,TRBJ2-5,CASSQEKRGEKTQYF
TRBV19,TRBJ2-1,CASSLTSFNEQFF
TRBV6-1,TRBJ1-5,CASKPGQGLGQPQHF
TRBV20-1,TRBJ2-5,CSAGSTGAETQYF
TRBV20-1,TRBJ1-4,CSAPNRKRMFF
TRBV6-2/TRBV6-3,TRBJ2-5,CASRRTGGQETQYF
TRBV6-2/TRBV6-3,TRBJ2-1,CASPPRRVAYNEQFF
TRBV6-2/TRBV6-3,TRBJ2-1,CASRRTSGRSNSYNEQFF
TRBV28,TRBJ1-2,CASTPGLGYTF
TRBV5-1,TRBJ2-7,CASSLVITATYEQYF
TRBV12-3/TRBV12-4,TRBJ2-7,CASKVGHHEQYF
TRBV19,TRBJ2-5,CASSSDRVIGETQYF
TRBV7-2,TRBJ2-7,CASSYSARGDEQYF
TRBV19,TRBJ2-3,CASSTWGPTDTQYF
TRBV10-3,TRBJ2-7,CAISESWQILAHEQYF
TRBV2,TRBJ2-1,CASSWDRGRVEQFF
TRBV9,TRBJ2-4,CASSPGQRVDIQYF
TRBV6-4,TRBJ2-1,CASSGQAGAGYNEQFF
TRBV10-3,TRBJ1-2,CAISEPTQFGVGDGYTF